The 14 T cell receptor beta chains given below trace back to one sample, sequenced in a study of blood T cell repertoires in COVID-19. Assay used: immunoSEQ multiplex PCR; TCRdb lists only in-frame clones, some missing. Of about 230,000 clones in the sample, 87% were seen once. Material: peripheral blood. The source is a woman aged 18-29 years who had recovered from COVID-19.

This clone was recorded a few times. The V and J genes are TRBV2 and TRBJ1-3; tentatively, D is TRBD1 (6 bases). Per germline, CDR1 SNHLY and CDR2 FYNNEI. The CDR3 loop spans 15 amino acids. V was trimmed by 7 bases and J by 0 bases, leaving 13 bases between them. CDR3 region: CASTYDRSSGNTIYF. In DNA, the CDR3 is TGTGCCAGCACCTACGACAGGAGCTCTGGAAACACCATATATTTT.

This chain joins TRBV5-5 and TRBJ1-2; 7 nucleotides match TRBD1. Trimming cost V 0 bases and J 0 bases; bases outside gene matches: 2. The CDR3 contains 15 residues. Germline V gene data show CDR1 as SGHKS and CDR2 as YYEKEE (reference sequence). Written as DNA, the CDR3 is TGTGCCAGCAGCTTGGGAGGGACAGCTAACTATGGCTACACCTTC. It is translated as CASSLGGTANYGYTF.

The V and J genes are TRBV7-9 and TRBJ2-1, with D hard to call. This CDR3 is built from 12 residues. In germline, CDR1 is SEHNR, CDR2 FQNEAQ (reference sequence). Trimming shortened V by 11 bases and J by 9 bases, and 17 bases separated the two germline ends. The CDR3 DNA is TGTGCCCTCCTTTCTAAAACCCCTGAGCAGTTCTTC. This sequence encodes CALLSKTPEQFF.

The rearrangement uses TRBV7-6 and TRBJ2-1; D remains unclear. This CDR3 is 17 amino acids long. Trimming removed 5 bases at V and 0 bases at J, with 17 bases between. The germline V gene has CDR1 SGHVS and CDR2 FNYEAQ. The CDR3 sequence is CASSNNVGRGSYNEQFF. The DNA for the CDR3 is TGTGCCAGCAGCAACAACGTCGGCAGAGGCTCCTACAATGAGCAGTTCTTC. The whole variable domain, remainder taken from reference TRBV7-6 and TRBJ2-1, is GAGVSQSPRYKVTKRGQDVALRCDPISGHVSLYWYRQALGQGPEFLTYFNYEAQQDKSGLPNDRFSAERPEGSISTLTIQRTEQRDSAMYRCASSNNVGRGSYNEQFFGPGTRLTVL.

This chain connects TRBV9 to TRBJ2-2; 7 nucleotides line up with TRBD2. V shed 3 bases and J 1 base; nucleotides not matched to a gene: 21. There are 21 residues in the CDR3. Germline assignment: CDR1 SGDLS and CDR2 YYNGEE. The CDR3 loop is CASSGDGTPGVAGVNTGELFF. The CDR3, as DNA: TGTGCCAGCAGCGGGGACGGGACTCCTGGGGTAGCGGGTGTGAACACCGGGGAGCTGTTTTTT.

The chain uses TRBV18 and TRBJ1-1; D not certain. Germline-derived CDR1 and CDR2 are KGHSH and LQKENI. Trimming shortened V by 4 bases and J by 1 base, and 13 bases separated the two germline ends. The CDR3 is made up of 15 amino acids. In nucleotides, the CDR3 is TGTGCCAGCTCACGGAGGCATGGGGAGAACACTGAAGCTTTCTTT. This encodes CASSRRHGENTEAFF.

The chain couples TRBV23-1 to TRBJ2-7; 8 bases are shared with TRBD1. TRBV23-1 is an ORF; its function is uncertain. The CDR3 spans 14 residues. The junction had 8 bases not matched to a gene; V was cut back by 3 bases and J by 7 bases. CDR3 sequence reads: CASSQDRAACEQYF. CDR3 in DNA: TGCGCCAGCAGTCAGGACAGGGCGGCTTGTGAGCAGTACTTC.

In DNA form, the CDR3 reads TGTGCCAGCAGCCCGGGGACAGGTGCCGGCTATGGCTACACCTTC. Translation: CASSPGTGAGYGYTF. This chain connects TRBV13 to TRBJ1-2; TRBD1 aligns across 8 bases. The germline gives CDR1 PRHDT, CDR2 FYEKMQ (reference sequence). Unmatched junction bases numbered 9, after V lost 5 bases and J lost 4 bases. This CDR3 has 15 amino acids. Full variable domain (remainder filled in from reference TRBV13 and TRBJ1-2): AAGVIQSPRHLIKEKRETATLKCYPIPRHDTVYWYQQGPGQDPQFLISFYEKMQSDKGSIPDRFSAQQFSDYHSELNMSSLELGDSALYFCASSPGTGAGYGYTFGSGTRLTVV.

CDR3 in amino acids: CASSFGFGDTEAFF. The CDR3 DNA reads as TGTGCCAGCAGCTTCGGGTTCGGGGACACTGAAGCTTTCTTT. The V gene is TRBV5-6, the J gene TRBJ1-1; D is ambiguous. Germline V gives CDR1 SGHDT, CDR2 YYEEEE. CDR3 length equals 14 residues. V lost 2 bases to trimming and J lost 3 bases, with 11 bases between them.

V and J are TRBV28 and TRBJ1-6; TRBD1 matches at 9 bases. The V segment lost 4 bases and the J segment 8 bases; nucleotides outside the gene matches: 6. Germline CDR1 and CDR2: MDHEN and SYDVKM. This CDR3 spans 15 amino acids. CDR3 amino acids: CASSSGTGIDSPLHF. The DNA of the CDR3 is TGTGCCAGCAGTTCCGGGACAGGGATTGATTCACCCCTCCACTTT.

The chain carries TRBV4-3 and TRBJ1-1; D is undetermined. The V gene's germline CDR1 is LGHNA and CDR2 YSLEER. V lost 1 base to trimming and J lost 0 bases, with 6 bases between them. The CDR3 loop spans 14 amino acids. The CDR3 here is CASSQGLLNTEAFF. CDR3 nucleotide sequence: TGCGCCAGCAGCCAAGGTCTTCTGAACACTGAAGCTTTCTTT.

This chain uses TRBV30 with TRBJ2-3; TRBD2 matches at 12 bases. The V and J ends lost 1 base and 3 bases, in that order; junction bases with no gene match: 5. The CDR3 sequence is 16 residues long. CDR1 and CDR2 (germline): GTSNPN, SVGIG (reference sequence). Here the CDR3 reads CAWSAWTSGTTDTQYF. The CDR3 DNA reads as TGTGCCTGGAGTGCGTGGACTAGCGGGACGACAGATACGCAGTATTTT.

The J gene is TRBJ2-1, the V gene TRBV2, with D unclear. CDR3 length: 10 residues. Germline V CDR1 and CDR2: SNHLY, FYNNEI. Trimming shortened V by 8 bases and J by 10 bases, and 9 bases separated the two germline ends. The CDR3 sequence is CASLRREQFF. DNA of the CDR3: TGTGCCAGCCTCCGCAGAGAGCAGTTCTTC.

The genes are TRBV24-1 and TRBJ2-7; 7 bases align to TRBD2. CDR1 and CDR2 (germline): KGHDR, SFDVKD. The CDR3 totals 12 residues. The V gene end was trimmed by 12 bases and the J gene end by 11 bases; junction bases not matched to a gene: 15. The CDR3: CAPERDTVWEYF. CDR3 bases: TGTGCCCCCGAGCGGGATACCGTTTGGGAGTACTTC.